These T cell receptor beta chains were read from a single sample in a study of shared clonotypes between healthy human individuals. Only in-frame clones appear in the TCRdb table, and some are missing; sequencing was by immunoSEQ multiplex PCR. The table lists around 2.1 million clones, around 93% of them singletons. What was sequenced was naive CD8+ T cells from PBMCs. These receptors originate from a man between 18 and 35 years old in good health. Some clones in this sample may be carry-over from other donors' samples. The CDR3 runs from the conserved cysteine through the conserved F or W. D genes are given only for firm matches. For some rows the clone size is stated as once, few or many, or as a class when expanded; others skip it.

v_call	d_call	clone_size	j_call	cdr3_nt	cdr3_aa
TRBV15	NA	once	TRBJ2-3	TGTGCCACCAGAGCACAGAAGGCAGATACGCAGTATTTT	CATRAQKADTQYF
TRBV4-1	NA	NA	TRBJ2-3	TGCGCCAGCAGCCAAGAACGCGGATTCCAGCGAGATACGCAGTATTTT	CASSQERGFQRDTQYF
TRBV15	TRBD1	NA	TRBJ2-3	TGTGCCACCAGAGCGACAGGGGGCGAAGGCACAGATACGCAGTATTTT	CATRATGGEGTDTQYF
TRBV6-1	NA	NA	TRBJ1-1	TGTGCCAGCAGTGGTTCCGGGAGGACTGAAGCTTTCTTT	CASSGSGRTEAFF
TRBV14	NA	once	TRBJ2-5	TGTGCCAGCAGCCCAGAGATCGGACTACAAGAGACCCAGTACTTC	CASSPEIGLQETQYF
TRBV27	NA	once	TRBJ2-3	TGTGCCAGCAGTTTATCCCCCGCGCGTAGCACAGATACGCAGTATTTT	CASSLSPARSTDTQYF
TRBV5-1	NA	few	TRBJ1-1	TGCGCCAGCAGCCGTCCAGGGATGGATGAAGCTTTCTTT	CASSRPGMDEAFF
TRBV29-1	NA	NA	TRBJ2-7	TGCAGCGTTGAGCCCTCTCCCTACGAGCAGTACTTC	CSVEPSPYEQYF
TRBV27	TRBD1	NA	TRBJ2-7	TGTGCCAGCAGGGGGACAGGGATCTACGAGCAGTACTTC	CASRGTGIYEQYF
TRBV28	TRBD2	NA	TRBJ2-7	TGTGCCAGCAGCATTAGCGGGAGGGCTTACGAGCAGTACTTC	CASSISGRAYEQYF
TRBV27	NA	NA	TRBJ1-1	TGTGCCAGCTGCCCCGGGGGAGAGAACACTGAAGCTTTCTTT	CASCPGGENTEAFF
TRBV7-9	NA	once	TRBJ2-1	TGTGCCAGCAGCTTTACAGTAGCTTACAATGAGCAGTTCTTC	CASSFTVAYNEQFF
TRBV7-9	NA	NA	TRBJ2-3	TGTGCGACCACCCCACAGGCCCCGGGGGATACGCAGTATTTT	CATTPQAPGDTQYF
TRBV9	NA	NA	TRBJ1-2	TGTGCCAGCAGCGTAGGGTCTGAGTATGGCTACACCTTC	CASSVGSEYGYTF
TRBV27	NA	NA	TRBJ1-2	TGTGCCAGCAGTTTAAAAGTGGGAATATATGGCTACACCTTC	CASSLKVGIYGYTF
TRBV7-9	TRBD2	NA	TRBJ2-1	TGTGCCAGCAGCTTAGGAGGGACTAGGCTTGAGCAGTTCTTC	CASSLGGTRLEQFF
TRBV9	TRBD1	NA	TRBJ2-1	TGTGCCAGCAGCGCGTGGACAGGGGGTAACAATGAGCAGTTCTTC	CASSAWTGGNNEQFF
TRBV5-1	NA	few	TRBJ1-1	TGCGCCAGCAGCTGGTCAGGGGCAATGAACACTGAAGCTTTCTTT	CASSWSGAMNTEAFF
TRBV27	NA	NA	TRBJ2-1	TGTGCCAGCAGCCGAACCGATAATGAGCAGTTCTTC	CASSRTDNEQFF
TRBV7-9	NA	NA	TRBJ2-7	TGTGCCAGCAGCTTGGGTTCAGGGATTCGCGAGCAGTACTTC	CASSLGSGIREQYF
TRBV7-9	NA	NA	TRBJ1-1	TGTGCCAGCAGCTTAGCGCACACAGGGCATACTGAAGCTTTCTTT	CASSLAHTGHTEAFF
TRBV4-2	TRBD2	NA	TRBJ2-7	TGTGCCAGCAGCCCAGGACTAGCGGTATACGAGCAGTACTTC	CASSPGLAVYEQYF
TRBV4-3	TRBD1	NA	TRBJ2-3	TGCGCCAGCAGCCAAGAAAGGGACAGGGGGATAGATACGCAGTATTTT	CASSQERDRGIDTQYF
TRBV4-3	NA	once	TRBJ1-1	TGCGCCAGCAGCCAAGATCTCAGAAACACTGAAGCTTTCTTT	CASSQDLRNTEAFF
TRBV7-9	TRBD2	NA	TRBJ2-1	TGTGCCAGCAGCTCCCACCCGACTAGCGGGGCAAACAATGAGCAGTTCTTC	CASSSHPTSGANNEQFF
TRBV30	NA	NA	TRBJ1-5	TGTGCCTGGAGTGACGTCCGTTACAATCAGCCCCAGCATTTT	CAWSDVRYNQPQHF
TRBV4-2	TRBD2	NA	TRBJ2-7	TGTGCCAGCAGCTTCGGGACTAGCGGGAGTTACGAGCAGTACTTC	CASSFGTSGSYEQYF
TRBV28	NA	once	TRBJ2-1	TGTGCCAGCGGGAGAAGCGCGGATGAGCAGTTCTTC	CASGRSADEQFF
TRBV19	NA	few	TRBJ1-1	TGTGCCAGTAGTCGTGGACGGAACACTGAAGCTTTCTTT	CASSRGRNTEAFF
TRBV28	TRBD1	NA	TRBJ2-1	TGTGCCAGCAGCCCGACAGGGTGGTTGTACAATGAGCAGTTCTTC	CASSPTGWLYNEQFF
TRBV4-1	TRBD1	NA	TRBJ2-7	TGCGCCAGCAGCCAAGGCGTCCAACAGGGGGTTAGCGAGCAGTACTTC	CASSQGVQQGVSEQYF
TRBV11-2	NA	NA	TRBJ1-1	TGTGCCAGCAGACTGTATGGGGGCACTGAAGCTTTCTTT	CASRLYGGTEAFF
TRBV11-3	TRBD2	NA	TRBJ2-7	TGTGCCAGCAGCCCCCGGGACTACCCTTACGAGCAGTACTTC	CASSPRDYPYEQYF
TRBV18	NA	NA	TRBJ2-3	TGTGCCAGCTCACCCCGGGGAACCTACACAGATACGCAGTATTTT	CASSPRGTYTDTQYF
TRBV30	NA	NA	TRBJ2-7	TGTGCCTGGAGATGGGATACCTACGAGCAGTACTTC	CAWRWDTYEQYF
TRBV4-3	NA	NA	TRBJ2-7	TGCGCCAGCAGCCAAGCTAGCAGTGGTGGTTACGAGCAGTACTTC	CASSQASSGGYEQYF
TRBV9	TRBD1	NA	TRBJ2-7	TGTGCCAGCAGCGTAGGAAGGGACAGGGGCCACGAGCAGTACTTC	CASSVGRDRGHEQYF
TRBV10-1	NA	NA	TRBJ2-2	TGCGCCAGCACCGTGACTAGTCGGGGCACCGGGGAGCTGTTTTTT	CASTVTSRGTGELFF
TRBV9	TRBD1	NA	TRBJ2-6	TGTGCCAGCAGCGCAATGGCCTGGACAGGTCCTGGGGCCAACGTCCTGACTTTC	CASSAMAWTGPGANVLTF
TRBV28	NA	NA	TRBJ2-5	TGTGCCAGCAGTTTATCGGAGAGGGAAGAGACCCAGTACTTC	CASSLSEREETQYF
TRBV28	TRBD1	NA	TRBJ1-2	TGTGCCAGCAGTTTGGGACAGGCGAACTATGGCTACACCTTC	CASSLGQANYGYTF
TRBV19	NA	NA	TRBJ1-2	TGTGCCAGTAGTATAGACAGAGACCATGGCTACACCTTC	CASSIDRDHGYTF
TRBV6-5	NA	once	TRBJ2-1	TGTGCCAGCAGTTACGGGGGGGGCGGTCCGTTCAATGAGCAGTTCTTC	CASSYGGGGPFNEQFF
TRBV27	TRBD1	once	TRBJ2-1	TGTGCCAGCAGTCCGATTAGCCGGGACAGGGTAGATGAGCAGTTCTTC	CASSPISRDRVDEQFF
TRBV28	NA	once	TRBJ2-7	TGTGCCAGCAGTTTGCTCCCACGCAGCTCCTACGAGCAGTACTTC	CASSLLPRSSYEQYF
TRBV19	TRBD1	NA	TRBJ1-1	TGTGCCAGTAGTATAGTCCCACAGGGGTCGGCTGAAGCTTTCTTT	CASSIVPQGSAEAFF
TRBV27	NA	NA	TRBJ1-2	TGTGCCAGCAGTCCCGGGGCCAACTATGGCTACACCTTC	CASSPGANYGYTF
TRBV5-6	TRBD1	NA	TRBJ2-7	TGTGCCAGCAGCTGGAACCCCGGGACAGGGACCTCCGAGCAGTACTTC	CASSWNPGTGTSEQYF
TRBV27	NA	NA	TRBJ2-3	TGTGCCAGCAGTTCAGGGGACCAATTCACAGATACGCAGTATTTT	CASSSGDQFTDTQYF
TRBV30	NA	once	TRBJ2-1	TGTGCCTGGAGGTTAGGGGTTGAGCAGTTCTTC	CAWRLGVEQFF